This is a list of T cell receptor beta chains from one sample in a study of blood T cell repertoires in COVID-19. The repertoire was sequenced with immunoSEQ multiplex PCR; TCRdb's copy has only in-frame clones and lacks some. Of approximately 150,000 clones listed, approximately 88% are singletons. Sequencing was done on a sample of peripheral blood. The receptors were sampled from a human donor in a cohort sampled during active COVID-19. CDR3s include the opening cysteine and the closing phenylalanine or tryptophan. Fields, in order: CDR3 length, J gene, D gene, clone size, V gene, CDR3 DNA, CDR3 protein. The D gene is left open where the match is weak. Clone sizes are given selectively: once, few, many, or a class where the clone is expanded.

16	TRBJ2-1	TRBD2	-	TRBV19	TGTGCCAGTAACCGACTAGCGGGAGGGCCGTTGAATGAGCAGTTCTTC	CASNRLAGGPLNEQFF
18	TRBJ2-3	TRBD2	-	TRBV13	TGTGCCAGCAGCTTAGGCCCCCCGGCTAGCGGAGGTGGTGGTACGCAGTATTTT	CASSLGPPASGGGGTQYF
13	TRBJ2-5	TRBD1	-	TRBV29-1	TGCAGCGTGGTTGACAGGGCTCAAGAGACCCAGTACTTC	CSVVDRAQETQYF
17	TRBJ2-2	TRBD2	once	TRBV5-4	TGTGCCAGCAGCCTGCAATACGGGGGGGCCGGCACCGGGGAGCTGTTTTTT	CASSLQYGGAGTGELFF
15	TRBJ2-7	TRBD1	-	TRBV6-5	TGTGCCAGCATGGGCGAACAGGGGACCCCCTACGAGCAGTACTTC	CASMGEQGTPYEQYF
15	TRBJ2-5	-	-	TRBV5-6	TGTGCCAGCAGCCCGCCGGGGGTGAGAAGTGAGACCCAGTACTTC	CASSPPGVRSETQYF
16	TRBJ1-6	-	many	TRBV7-6	TGTGCCAGCAGCTTAGGAGGGAATTCCTATAATTCACCCCTCCACTTT	CASSLGGNSYNSPLHF
12	TRBJ1-3	-	-	TRBV7-2	TGTGCCAGCAGCTTATCAGGGAGGGCCATATATTTT	CASSLSGRAIYF
15	TRBJ2-7	TRBD1	-	TRBV28	TGTGCCAGCAGCTTTGGGACAGTCGTTCCCTACGAGCAGTACTTC	CASSFGTVVPYEQYF
15	TRBJ2-1	TRBD2	-	TRBV7-9	TGTGCCAGCAGCTCTAGCGGGAGACCCTACAATGAGCAGTTCTTC	CASSSSGRPYNEQFF
14	TRBJ2-7	-	-	TRBV7-8	TGTGCCAGCAGCTTAGCCGGGGGAAGAGGGGAGCAGTACTTC	CASSLAGGRGEQYF
14	TRBJ2-3	TRBD2	-	TRBV11-2	TGTGCCAGCACTCCGGGAGGCCAGGGAGATACGCAGTATTTT	CASTPGGQGDTQYF
13	TRBJ1-2	-	-	TRBV12-3/TRBV12-4	TGTGCCAGCAGTTTGGGGGGGGACTATGGCTACACCTTC	CASSLGGDYGYTF
18	TRBJ2-6	TRBD1	-	TRBV5-4	TGTGCCAGCAACCCGCCGGGACAGGGGGCTTCTGGGGCCAACGTCCTGACTTTC	CASNPPGQGASGANVLTF
13	TRBJ2-7	-	-	TRBV6-5	TGTGCCACCTCAGCCCTTCTCGGGGACGAGCAGTACTTC	CATSALLGDEQYF
12	TRBJ2-2	-	-	TRBV3-1/TRBV3-2	TGTGCCAGCAGCCTCCTCACCGGGGAGCTGTTTTTT	CASSLLTGELFF
14	TRBJ1-2	-	-	TRBV3-1/TRBV3-2	TGTGCCAGCAGCCGGACACCATCTAACTATGGCTACACCTTC	CASSRTPSNYGYTF
14	TRBJ1-1	TRBD1	-	TRBV29-1	TGCAGCGTACCAGTCACAGGGGTGAGACCTGAAGCTTTCTTT	CSVPVTGVRPEAFF
17	TRBJ1-1	TRBD1	-	TRBV5-4	TGTGCCAGCAGCTTGGGGCAGGGGGTGGTTATCGGCACTGAAGCTTTCTTT	CASSLGQGVVIGTEAFF
13	TRBJ1-2	TRBD1	-	TRBV3-1/TRBV3-2	TGTGCCAGCAGCCTACAGGGGGGGCTTGGCTACACCTTC	CASSLQGGLGYTF